The 24 T cell receptor beta chains below were found in one sample sequenced in a study of cytomegalovirus exposure and HLA in healthy donors. 60 Vbeta and 13 Jbeta primers were used in PCR. Repertoires were generated with immunoSEQ multiplex PCR, while TCRdb's copy carries only in-frame clones and drops some. The table records 66,000 or so clones, roughly nine tenths of them present only once. Sequencing input: PBMCs. These receptors were taken from a man aged 30 to 45 in good health and CMV-seropositive.

This clone appeared a few times. The rearrangement links TRBV25-1 to TRBJ1-4, with D unresolved. The germline V and J ends were trimmed by 1 base and 4 bases, with 10 bases remaining between them. This CDR3 contains 15 residues. Germline CDR1 is MGHDK and CDR2 is SYGVNS. CDR3 amino acids: CASSEWAGINEKLFF. The CDR3 DNA sequence: TGTGCCAGCAGTGAATGGGCAGGAATTAATGAAAAACTGTTTTTT.

This clone was seen a single time. V is TRBV9 and J is TRBJ1-2, with TRBD1 matching 8 bases. V lost 0 bases and J lost 5; bases outside the gene matches: 3. There are 14 residues in the CDR3. Germline CDR1 SGDLS, CDR2 YYNGEE. CDR3: CASSVDQGAYGYTF. The CDR3, as DNA: TGTGCCAGCAGCGTAGATCAGGGGGCATATGGCTACACCTTC.

The chain uses TRBV10-2 and TRBJ2-5; D may be TRBD2 (5 bases). The end of the DNA fits TRBJ2-7 better, so the J call may be wrong. Germline V gives CDR1 WSHSY, CDR2 SAAADI. This CDR3 is 14 amino acids long. The CDR3 is CASSDSGLRTEQYF. CDR3 DNA: TGCGCCAGCAGTGACTCAGGACTCCGTACCGAGCAGTACTTC.

The chain combines TRBV4-1 with TRBJ2-2, with D possibly being TRBD2 (6 bases). Trimming shortened V by 4 bases and J by 4 bases, and 19 bases separated the two germline ends. The CDR3 totals 17 residues. Germline loops: CDR1 MGHRA, CDR2 YSYEKL. CDR3: CASSPSGRLAITGELFF. In DNA, the CDR3 is TGCGCCAGCAGCCCTTCGGGCAGGCTAGCGATCACCGGGGAGCTGTTTTTT.

With regard to this clone: In the same sample, other DNA sequences code for this CDR3. The V gene is TRBV5-8, the J gene TRBJ1-5, with 10 bases aligning to TRBD1. Unmatched junction bases numbered 12, after V lost 0 bases and J lost 0 bases. The CDR3 loop spans 20 amino acids. Germline V CDR1 and CDR2: SGHTS, YDEGEE. The CDR3, as DNA: TGTGCCAGCAGCTTGGCCCTCGGGACAGGGGATGTTGTTAGCAATCAGCCCCAGCATTTT. Encoded protein: CASSLALGTGDVVSNQPQHF. The full variable domain, in which reference TRBV5-8 and TRBJ1-5 provide the parts outside the CDR3, is EAGVTQSPTHLIKTRGQQATLRCSPISGHTSVYWYQQALGLGLQFLLWYDEGEERNRGNFPPRFSGRQFPNYSSELNVNALELEDSALYLCASSLALGTGDVVSNQPQHFGDGTRLSIL.

The rearrangement joins TRBV5-6 to TRBJ1-4, with D unresolved. CDR1 SGHDT and CDR2 YYEEEE come from the germline V gene. This CDR3 is built from 15 residues. Trimming pared 4 bases from V and 8 bases from J, leaving 18 bases between. The CDR3 nucleotides are TGTGCCAGCAGCCTTTCCGGGATTCCCTGGGAAAAACTGTTTTTT. Amino acids: CASSLSGIPWEKLFF.

The V gene is TRBV30, the J gene TRBJ2-2; D remains ambiguous. With 1 base removed from V and 4 bases from J, the gap between germline ends came to 10 bases. The CDR3 contains 14 residues. The germline V gene encodes CDR1 GTSNPN and CDR2 SVGIG (reference sequence). The CDR3 nucleotides are TGTGCCTGGAGTGAGATAATGGCCACCGGGGAGCTGTTTTTT. Translation gives CAWSEIMATGELFF.

The genes are TRBV16 and TRBJ1-1; D gene unclear. Germline V lookup: CDR1 KGHSY, CDR2 FQNENV. Trimming removed 4 bases at V and 0 bases at J, with 6 bases between. This CDR3 is 13 amino acids long. The CDR3 loop reads CASSLSMNTEAFF. The CDR3 nucleotides are TGTGCCAGCAGCCTGTCAATGAACACTGAAGCTTTCTTT.

CDR3 bases: TGTGCCAGCAGTTACTCGAGACAGGGGAACACTGAAGCTTTCTTT. Translation: CASSYSRQGNTEAFF. The chain uses TRBV6-6 and TRBJ1-1; 7 nucleotides match TRBD1. The germline V gene has CDR1 MNHNY and CDR2 SVGAGI (reference sequence). The CDR3 is 15 amino acids. With V trimmed by 0 bases and J by 1 base, 2 bases remained unmatched.

V and J are TRBV20-1 and TRBJ2-3; D gene unclear. The CDR3 has 11 residues. V was shortened by 4 bases and J by 6 bases, with 8 bases between the two germline ends. The germline gives CDR1 DFQATT, CDR2 SNEGSKA (reference sequence). CDR3 loop: CSATWLDTQYF. The DNA for the CDR3 is TGCAGTGCTACCTGGCTGGATACGCAGTATTTT.

The V gene is TRBV6-1, the J gene TRBJ1-6; no clear D gene. The CDR3 extends over 17 amino acids. The V gene lost 4 bases and the J gene lost 0 bases, with 13 bases spanning the gap. CDR1 and CDR2 (germline): MNHNS, SASEGT. The CDR3: CASSGFREPSYNSPLHF. In DNA, the CDR3 is TGTGCCAGCAGTGGTTTCCGGGAACCCTCCTATAATTCACCCCTCCACTTT.

V and J are TRBV30 and TRBJ1-2; 10 bases fit TRBD1. The CDR3 is 15 amino acids. V was clipped by 2 bases and J by 7 bases; unmatched bases: 10. Germline V gene data show CDR1 as GTSNPN and CDR2 as SVGIG (reference sequence). The CDR3 spells CAWSIRQGAEAGYTF. The CDR3 nucleotides are TGTGCCTGGAGTATCAGACAGGGGGCGGAGGCTGGCTACACCTTC.

This clone appeared a few times. The chain links TRBV14 to TRBJ1-1; D not resolved. Germline V gene lookup returns CDR1 SGHDN and CDR2 FVKESK. Trimming took 2 bases from V and 7 from J, leaving 14 bases between them. The CDR3 consists of 14 residues. The DNA for the CDR3 is TGTGCCAGCAGCCAAAGGTGGGCACCCTTTGAAGCTTTCTTT. It encodes CASSQRWAPFEAFF.

This chain links TRBV28 with TRBJ1-1; 8 nucleotides agree with TRBD1. Germline values: CDR1 MDHEN, CDR2 SYDVKM. J lost 13 bases, V lost 5 bases, and 9 bases had no gene match. The CDR3 is 12 amino acids. As DNA, the CDR3 is TGTGCCAGCAGTCAGCCGACAGGGGCGGTTTTCTTT. Amino acid sequence: CASSQPTGAVFF.

The chain carries TRBV20-1 and TRBJ2-7; maybe TRBD1 (6 bases). Trimming removed 0 bases from V and 7 bases from J, with 7 bases in between. Germline V gene sequence: CDR1 DFQATT, CDR2 SNEGSKA (reference sequence). The CDR3 runs to 11 residues. The CDR3 loop is CSARDQGEQYF. In DNA form, the CDR3 reads TGCAGTGCTAGAGACCAGGGGGAGCAGTACTTC.

The chain combines TRBV7-8 with TRBJ1-5; D unclear. The CDR3 is made up of 16 amino acids. Germline assignment: CDR1 SGHVS and CDR2 FQNEAQ. V was trimmed by 1 base and J by 0 bases, leaving 10 bases between them. The CDR3 bases are TGTGCCAGCAGCTTAGTCCGGGTGGGTAGCAATCAGCCCCAGCATTTT. It yields the protein CASSLVRVGSNQPQHF.

This chain links TRBV4-2 with TRBJ2-2, with TRBD2 identical over 16 bases. This CDR3 comprises 17 residues. Germline CDR1 and CDR2: LGHNA and YNFKEQ. V gave up 0 bases and J gave up 8 bases; unmatched junction bases: 3. The CDR3 DNA follows: TGTGCCAGCAGCCAAGAAGGGACTAGCGGGAGGGGAGGGGAGCTGTTTTTT. Its translation is CASSQEGTSGRGGELFF.

The chain has TRBV7-9 and TRBJ1-5, with a possible D match to TRBD1 (5 bases). Trimming shortened V by 5 bases and J by 0 bases, and 8 bases separated the two germline ends. Germline CDR1 is SEHNR and CDR2 is FQNEAQ (reference sequence). The CDR3 contains 14 residues. The CDR3 DNA follows: TGTGCCAGCAGCCCAGGGATTAGCAATCAGCCCCAGCATTTT. It codes for CASSPGISNQPQHF.

The chain carries TRBV27 and TRBJ2-7; D might be TRBD2 (6 bases). There are 16 residues in the CDR3. The V end was cut by 1 base, the J end by 7 bases, with 20 bases between. Germline CDR1 and CDR2: MNHEY and SMNVEV (reference sequence). DNA of the CDR3: TGTGCCAGCAGTTTATTAGGGACGGGAGTCCCTCCGGAGCAGTACTTC. Residues: CASSLLGTGVPPEQYF.

This chain uses TRBV25-1 with TRBJ2-7; 8 nucleotides match TRBD1. This CDR3 region has 13 residues. The V segment lost 4 bases and the J segment 3 bases; nucleotides outside the gene matches: 2. Germline assignment: CDR1 MGHDK and CDR2 SYGVNS. The CDR3 sequence: CASSATGGYEQYF. Here the CDR3 DNA reads TGTGCCAGCAGTGCCACAGGGGGCTACGAGCAGTACTTC.

This chain links TRBV7-6 with TRBJ1-1, with D possibly matching TRBD1 (5 bases). The CDR3 covers 17 residues. Trimming pared 3 bases from V and 0 bases from J, leaving 17 bases between. CDR1 and CDR2 (germline): SGHVS, FNYEAQ. The CDR3 spells CASSFKPGVSLNTEAFF. The CDR3 DNA sequence: TGTGCCAGCAGCTTTAAGCCGGGGGTCTCCCTGAACACTGAAGCTTTCTTT.

V is TRBV6-6 and J is TRBJ2-5; 9 bases are shared with TRBD2. Losses at the gene ends were 1 base for V and 13 bases for J; bases not matched to a gene: 16. Germline V gene sequence: CDR1 MNHNY, CDR2 SVGAGI (reference sequence). The CDR3 has 16 residues. The DNA of the CDR3 is TGTGCCAGCAGTTACTTGGCTAGCGGGACCTCTAAGGTGGTGTACTTC. This encodes CASSYLASGTSKVVYF.

The chain combines TRBV28 with TRBJ2-7, with TRBD1 matching over 9 bases. The germline gives CDR1 MDHEN, CDR2 SYDVKM. The CDR3 runs 12 residues. The J segment lost 4 bases and the V segment lost 6 bases, leaving 1 base of the junction unmatched. CDR3 nucleotides: TGTGCCAGCAGCGACAGGGGGTACGAGCAGTACTTC. It is translated as CASSDRGYEQYF.

This chain connects TRBV5-4 to TRBJ1-2; weak D call: TRBD1 (6 bases). Looked up from germline, CDR1 is SGHNT and CDR2 is YYREEE (reference sequence). This CDR3 spans 14 amino acids. V dropped 5 bases and J dropped 8 bases, with 19 bases sitting between them. The CDR3 region has the DNA TGTGCCAGCAGTTTCTCCAGGGGAGAGAGGGGCTACACCTTC. Translated, it gives CASSFSRGERGYTF.